This TCR beta chain appears in the sequencing data of a study of T cells in Graves' hyperthyroidism and ophthalmopathy. Broader study findings: Most thyroid clonotypes expanded above 0.001 were also detected in blood. Ophthalmopathy got predicted by the model a median roughly six months before its onset.

This clonotype was seen more than once but under ten times. Its antigen remains unidentified. Blood was obtained at the first hyperthyroidism diagnosis, which preceded any ophthalmopathy symptoms. V was cut by 0 bases and J by 4 bases, with 12 bases left in between. Germline V gene data show CDR1 as DFQATT and CDR2 as SNEGSKA (reference sequence). The CDR3 contains 15 residues. The source material, RNA transcripts, was used to amplify TCR beta CDR3 regions. The primer set for the first-round RT-PCR of the TCR CDR3 was HTBI. TCRdb itself ran the multiplex PCR reads through MiXCR, one entry per CDR3 protein. Here the sample spans approximately 720,000 distinct CDR3 sequences, about 19% being singletons.

The TCR was taken from a woman in her forties or fifties with Graves' hyperthyroidism that later progressed to Graves' ophthalmopathy. V gene TRBV20-1 combines with J gene TRBJ1-4, with a weak D call TRBD1 (5 bases). Sequenced material: blood. The DNA for the CDR3 is TGCAGTGCTAGAGAGGGGGTACAGGATAATGAAAAACTGTTTTTT. Translated, it gives CSAREGVQDNEKLFF.